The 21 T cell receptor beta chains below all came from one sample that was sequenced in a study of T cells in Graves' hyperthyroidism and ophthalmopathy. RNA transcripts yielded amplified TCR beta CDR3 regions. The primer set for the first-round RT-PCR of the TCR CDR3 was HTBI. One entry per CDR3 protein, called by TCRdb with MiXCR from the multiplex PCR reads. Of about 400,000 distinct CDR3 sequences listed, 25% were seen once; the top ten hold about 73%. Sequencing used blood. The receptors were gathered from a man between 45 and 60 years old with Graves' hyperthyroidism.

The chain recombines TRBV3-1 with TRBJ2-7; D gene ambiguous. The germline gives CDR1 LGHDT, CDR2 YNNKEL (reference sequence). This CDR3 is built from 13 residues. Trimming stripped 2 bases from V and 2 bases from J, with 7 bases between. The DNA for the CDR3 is TGTGCCAGCAGCCAACAACCGACCTACGAGCAGTACTTC. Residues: CASSQQPTYEQYF.

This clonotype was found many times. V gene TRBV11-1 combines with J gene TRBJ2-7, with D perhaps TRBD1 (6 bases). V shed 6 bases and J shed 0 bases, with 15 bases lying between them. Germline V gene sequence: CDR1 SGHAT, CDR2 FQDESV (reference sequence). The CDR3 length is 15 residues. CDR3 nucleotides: TGTGCCAGCAGGCGACAGGCTACCAACTCCTACGAGCAGTACTTC. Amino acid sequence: CASRRQATNSYEQYF.

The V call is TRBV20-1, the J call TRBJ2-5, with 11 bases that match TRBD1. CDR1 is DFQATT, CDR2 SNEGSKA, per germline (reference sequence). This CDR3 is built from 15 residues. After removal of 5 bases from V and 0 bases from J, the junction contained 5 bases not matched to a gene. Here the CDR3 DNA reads TGCAGTGCTCCGGACAGGGGGCGATACCAAGAGACCCAGTACTTC. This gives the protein CSAPDRGRYQETQYF.

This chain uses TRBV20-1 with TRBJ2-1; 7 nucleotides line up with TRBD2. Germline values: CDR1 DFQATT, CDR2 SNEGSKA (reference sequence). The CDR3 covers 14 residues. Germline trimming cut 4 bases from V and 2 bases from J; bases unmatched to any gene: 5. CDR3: CSATASGPYNEQFF. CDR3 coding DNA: TGCAGTGCTACAGCTAGCGGACCCTACAATGAGCAGTTCTTC.

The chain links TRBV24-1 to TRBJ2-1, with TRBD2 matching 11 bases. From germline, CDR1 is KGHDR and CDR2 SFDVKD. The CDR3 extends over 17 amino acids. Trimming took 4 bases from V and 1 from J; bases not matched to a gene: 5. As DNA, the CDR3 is TGTGCCACCAGTGACACCGGGACTAGCGGTTCCTACAATGAGCAGTTCTTC. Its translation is CATSDTGTSGSYNEQFF.

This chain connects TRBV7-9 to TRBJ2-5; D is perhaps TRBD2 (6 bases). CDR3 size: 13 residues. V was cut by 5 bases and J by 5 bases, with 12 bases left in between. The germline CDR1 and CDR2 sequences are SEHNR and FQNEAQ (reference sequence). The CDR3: CASSTGLRETQYF. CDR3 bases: TGTGCCAGCAGCACGGGACTGCGGGAGACCCAGTACTTC. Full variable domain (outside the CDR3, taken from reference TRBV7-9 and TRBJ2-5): DTGVSQNPRHKITKRGQNVTFRCDPISEHNRLYWYRQTLGQGPEFLTYFQNEAQLEKSRLLSDRFSAERPKGSFSTLEIQRTEQGDSAMYLCASSTGLRETQYFGPGTRLLVL.

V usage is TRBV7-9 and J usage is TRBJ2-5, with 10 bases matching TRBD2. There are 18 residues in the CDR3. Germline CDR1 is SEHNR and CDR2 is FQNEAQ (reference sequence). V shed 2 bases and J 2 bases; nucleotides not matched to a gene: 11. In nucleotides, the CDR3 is TGTGCCAGCAGCTTAAAGGGGGCCCTAGCGGGAGTTCAAGAGACCCAGTACTTC. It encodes CASSLKGALAGVQETQYF.

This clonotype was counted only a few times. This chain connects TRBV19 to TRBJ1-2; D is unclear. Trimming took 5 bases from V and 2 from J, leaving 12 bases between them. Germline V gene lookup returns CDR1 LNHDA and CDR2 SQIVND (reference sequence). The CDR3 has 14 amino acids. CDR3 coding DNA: TGTGCCAGTAGTCCCCAGGCGGGGAACTATGGCTACACCTTC. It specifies CASSPQAGNYGYTF.

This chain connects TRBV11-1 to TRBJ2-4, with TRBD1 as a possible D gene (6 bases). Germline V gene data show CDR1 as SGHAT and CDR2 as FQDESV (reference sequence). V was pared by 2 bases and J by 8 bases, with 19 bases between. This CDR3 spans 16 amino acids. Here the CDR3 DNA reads TGTGCCAGCAGCTTACTGGGACACGACATAGGGGACATTCAGTACTTC. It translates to CASSLLGHDIGDIQYF.

The CDR3 bases are TGTGCCAGCAGCTTGGAGTCCACTAGCGGGAGGGGGTACCAAGAGACCCAGTACTTC. Its translation is CASSLESTSGRGYQETQYF. V and J are TRBV11-3 and TRBJ2-5; the match to TRBD2 covers 13 bases. The CDR3 length is 19 residues. Trimming took 3 bases from V and 0 from J; bases not matched to a gene: 10. Germline CDR1 is SGHNT and CDR2 is YENEEA.

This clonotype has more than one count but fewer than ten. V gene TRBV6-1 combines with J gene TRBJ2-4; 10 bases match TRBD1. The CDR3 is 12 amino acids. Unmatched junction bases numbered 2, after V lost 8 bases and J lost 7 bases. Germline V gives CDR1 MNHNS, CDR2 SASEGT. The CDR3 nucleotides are TGTGCCAGCGGGGACAGGGGTAACATTCAGTACTTC. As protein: CASGDRGNIQYF.

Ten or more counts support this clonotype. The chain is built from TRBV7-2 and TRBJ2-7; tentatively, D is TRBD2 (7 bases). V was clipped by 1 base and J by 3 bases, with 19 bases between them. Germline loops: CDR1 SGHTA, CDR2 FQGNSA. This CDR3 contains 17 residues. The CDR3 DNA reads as TGTGCCAGCAGCTTAGTGGGGGCTAGCGGTAATTACTACGAGCAGTACTTC. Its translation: CASSLVGASGNYYEQYF. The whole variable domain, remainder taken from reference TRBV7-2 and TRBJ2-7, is GAGVSQSPSNKVTEKGKDVELRCDPISGHTALYWYRQSLGQGLEFLIYFQGNSAPDKSGLPSDRFSAERTGGSVSTLTIQRTQQEDSAVYLCASSLVGASGNYYEQYFGPGTRLTVT.

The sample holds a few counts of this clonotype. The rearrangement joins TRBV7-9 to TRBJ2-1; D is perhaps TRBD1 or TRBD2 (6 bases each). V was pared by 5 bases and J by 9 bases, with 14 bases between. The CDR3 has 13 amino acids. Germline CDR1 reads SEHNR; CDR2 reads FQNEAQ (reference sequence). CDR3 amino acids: CASSQEGVSEQFF. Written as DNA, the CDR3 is TGTGCCAGCAGCCAGGAGGGGGTCAGTGAGCAGTTCTTC.

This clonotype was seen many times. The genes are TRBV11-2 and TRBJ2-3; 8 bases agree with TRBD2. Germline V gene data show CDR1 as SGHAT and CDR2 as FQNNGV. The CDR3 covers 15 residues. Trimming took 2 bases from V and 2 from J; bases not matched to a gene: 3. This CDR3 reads CASSLLAGNTDTQYF. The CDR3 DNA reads TGTGCCAGCAGCTTATTAGCGGGAAACACAGATACGCAGTATTTT.

The CDR3 loop is CASRKTSGELNEQFF. CDR3 sequence (DNA): TGTGCCAGCAGGAAAACTAGCGGGGAACTCAATGAGCAGTTCTTC. The chain carries TRBV5-4 and TRBJ2-1; 10 bases match TRBD2. The ends lost 5 bases at V and 6 bases at J; junction bases unmatched: 8. The CDR3 has 15 amino acids. Germline V CDR1 and CDR2: SGHNT, YYREEE (reference sequence).

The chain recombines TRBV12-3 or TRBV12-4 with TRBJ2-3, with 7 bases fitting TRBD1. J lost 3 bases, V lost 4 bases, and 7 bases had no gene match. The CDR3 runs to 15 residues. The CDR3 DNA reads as TGTGCCAGCAGTTCGACAGGGAGTGGTACAGATACGCAGTATTTT. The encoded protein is CASSSTGSGTDTQYF.

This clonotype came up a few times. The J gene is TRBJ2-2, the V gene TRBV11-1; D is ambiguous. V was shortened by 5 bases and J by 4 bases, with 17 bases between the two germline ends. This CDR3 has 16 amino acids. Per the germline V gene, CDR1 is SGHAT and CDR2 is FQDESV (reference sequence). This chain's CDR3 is CASSHRTRGLTGELFF. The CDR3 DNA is TGTGCCAGCAGCCATCGTACGAGAGGTCTCACCGGGGAGCTGTTTTTT.

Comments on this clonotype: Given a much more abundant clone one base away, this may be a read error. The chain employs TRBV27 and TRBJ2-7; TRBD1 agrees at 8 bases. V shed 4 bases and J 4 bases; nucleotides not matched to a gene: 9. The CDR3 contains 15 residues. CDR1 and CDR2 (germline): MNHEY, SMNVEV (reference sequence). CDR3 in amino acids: CASSWSRGRTYEQYF. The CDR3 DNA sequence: TGTGCCAGCAGTTGGTCCAGGGGGCGGACTTACGAGCAGTACTTC.

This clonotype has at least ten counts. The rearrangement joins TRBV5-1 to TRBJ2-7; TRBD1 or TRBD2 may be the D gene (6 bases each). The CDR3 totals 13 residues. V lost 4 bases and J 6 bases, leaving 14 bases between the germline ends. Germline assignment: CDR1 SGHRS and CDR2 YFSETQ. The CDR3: CASSRGGGREQYF. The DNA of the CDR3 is TGCGCCAGCAGCCGAGGAGGGGGTCGCGAGCAGTACTTC.

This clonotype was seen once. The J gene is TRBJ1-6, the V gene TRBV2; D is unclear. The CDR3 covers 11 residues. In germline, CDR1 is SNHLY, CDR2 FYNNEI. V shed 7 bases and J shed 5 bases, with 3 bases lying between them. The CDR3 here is CASNDNSPLHF. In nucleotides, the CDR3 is TGTGCCAGCAACGATAATTCACCCCTCCACTTT.

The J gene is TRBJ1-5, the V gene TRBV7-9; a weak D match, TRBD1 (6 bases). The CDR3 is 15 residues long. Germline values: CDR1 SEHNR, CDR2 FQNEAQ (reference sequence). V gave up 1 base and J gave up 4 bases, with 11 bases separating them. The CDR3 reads CASSLEGTMNQPQHF. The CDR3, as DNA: TGTGCCAGCAGCTTAGAAGGGACAATGAATCAGCCCCAGCATTTT.